A single sample is the source of the 4 T cell receptor beta chains below, sequenced in a study of cytomegalovirus exposure and HLA in healthy donors. Primers for the PCR totalled 60 Vbeta and 13 Jbeta. Measured with immunoSEQ multiplex PCR; TCRdb has only the in-frame clones, and not every one. Seen here are a few hundred thousand clones, 85% to 95% observed once, and the top ten hold less than 2%. Material: PBMCs. These receptors came from a girl aged 2-10 years in good health and CMV-seronegative.

The V gene is TRBV27, the J gene TRBJ2-1, with 12 bases that match TRBD2. Germline trimming cut 5 bases from V and 4 bases from J; bases unmatched to any gene: 3. Per the germline V gene, CDR1 is MNHEY and CDR2 is SMNVEV (reference sequence). The CDR3 has 15 residues. The DNA for the CDR3 is TGTGCCAGCAGTAAGGGACTAGCGGGTTACAATGAGCAGTTCTTC. Translated: CASSKGLAGYNEQFF.

The genes are TRBV19 and TRBJ2-5; 9 nucleotides match TRBD2. The J call may be in error: the DNA end matches TRBJ2-7 better. CDR3 length: 14 residues. Germline V gene data show CDR1 as LNHDA and CDR2 as SQIVND (reference sequence). CDR3 nucleotides: TGTGCGACCAAGCGGACTAGCGACTCCTACGAGCAGTACTTC. Protein sequence: CATKRTSDSYEQYF.

With regard to this clone: A read error may account for a junction end that differs from germline. The V and J genes are TRBV7-9 and TRBJ2-5; 11 bases line up with TRBD2. Germline V gene lookup returns CDR1 SEHNR and CDR2 FQNEAQ (reference sequence). CDR3 size: 15 residues. CDR3 in DNA: TGTGCCAGCAGCCTAGCGGGGGGTGGTCAAGAGACCCAGTACTTC. This codes for CASSLAGGGQETQYF.

As regards this clone: The same CDR3 also results from other DNA sequences found in this sample. CDR3 in amino acids: CASSLFGGQPQHF. The DNA for the CDR3 is TGCGCCAGCAGCTTGTTCGGGGGTCAGCCCCAGCATTTT. The J gene is TRBJ1-5, the V gene TRBV5-1, with D possibly being TRBD1 (5 bases). The CDR3 totals 13 residues. CDR1 and CDR2 from the germline V gene are SGHRS and YFSETQ. Trimming shortened V by 1 base and J by 6 bases, and 8 bases separated the two germline ends.